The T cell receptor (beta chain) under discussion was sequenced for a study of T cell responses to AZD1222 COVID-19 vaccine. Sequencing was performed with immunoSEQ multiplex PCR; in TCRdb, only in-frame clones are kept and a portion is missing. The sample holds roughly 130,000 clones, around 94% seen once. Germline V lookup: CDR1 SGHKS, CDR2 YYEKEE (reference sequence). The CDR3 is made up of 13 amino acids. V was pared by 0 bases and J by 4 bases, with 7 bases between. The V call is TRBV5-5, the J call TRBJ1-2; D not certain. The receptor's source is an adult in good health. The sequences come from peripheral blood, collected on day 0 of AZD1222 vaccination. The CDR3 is CASSLGGSYGYTF. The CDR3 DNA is TGTGCCAGCAGCTTGGGTGGTTCCTATGGCTACACCTTC.